The rows below give T cell receptor beta chains drawn from one sample of a study of glioma-infiltrating T cells. TCRdb fed the multiplex PCR reads into MiXCR, producing one record per CDR3 protein. The table records 90,000 to 110,000 distinct CDR3 sequences, approximately 26% of them present only once. Material for sequencing was glioma tissue, nonneoplastic brain tissue, or PBMCs (not recorded which). These receptor sequences come from a human donor with low-grade glioma or glioblastoma, undergoing nonglioma brain surgery, or in good health (not recorded which). The CDR3 runs from the conserved cysteine through the conserved F or W. Not every row has a clone size; where given, it reads once, few, many or a size class.

many	TRBV4-3	15	TRBJ2-1	CASTRTVASYNEQFF
NA	TRBV20-1	14	TRBJ1-1	CSARGNAANTGAFF
NA	TRBV18	19	TRBJ1-5	CASSPLGRRTEGSNQPQHF
many	TRBV7-2	13	TRBJ1-2	CASSLVQLYGYTF
NA	TRBV29-1	14	TRBJ2-3	CSVAGGEVTDTQYF
NA	TRBV19	17	TRBJ1-5	CASSIISEGYSNQPQHF
many	TRBV27	15	TRBJ2-5	CASSSGLAGMKTQYF
NA	TRBV27	15	TRBJ1-1	CSSSLSWKGKTEAFF
many	TRBV20-1	10	TRBJ2-1	CRGLGNEQFF
many	TRBV7-3	13	TRBJ1-1	CASSQLLNTEAFF
few	TRBV12-3/TRBV12-4	16	TRBJ1-1	CASSLVTGGGGTEAFF